This entry lists 21 T cell receptor beta chains sequenced from one sample in a study of CD8 T cells in Susac syndrome. RNA amounts of roughly 0.45 to 1 ug underwent reverse transcription with random hexamers. MiXCR was run by TCRdb on the immunoSEQ multiplex PCR reads, yielding one entry per CDR3 protein. The data show under 250,000 distinct CDR3 sequences, 93% seen once. The sample comprised CD4+ T cells from PBMCs. These receptors came from a human donor with multiple sclerosis.

The V and J genes are TRBV30 and TRBJ2-3; weak D call: TRBD2 (5 bases). The ends were cut back, 4 bases at V and 0 bases at J, with 11 bases in the middle. The CDR3 contains 14 residues. CDR1 GTSNPN and CDR2 SVGIG come from the germline V gene (reference sequence). The CDR3, as DNA: TGTGCCTGGACACAGCGGACTAGCACAGATACGCAGTATTTT. This encodes CAWTQRTSTDTQYF.

This sequence joins TRBV6-5 and TRBJ2-3; 7 nucleotides line up with TRBD1. J was trimmed by 4 bases and V by 6 bases; bases with no gene match: 10. The CDR3 is made up of 15 amino acids. The germline V gene has CDR1 MNHEY and CDR2 SVGAGI. Here the CDR3 DNA reads TGTGCCAGCAGAAAAAGACAGGGCGTCGCAGATACGCAGTATTTT. Translation gives CASRKRQGVADTQYF.

The chain joins TRBV7-9 to TRBJ2-7; D gene ambiguous. The ends were cut back, 5 bases at V and 1 base at J, with 6 bases in the middle. The CDR3 runs to 12 residues. The germline gives CDR1 SEHNR, CDR2 FQNEAQ (reference sequence). CDR3 nucleotides: TGTGCCAGCAGCGCCGGGTCCTACGAGCAGTACTTC. It encodes CASSAGSYEQYF. Looking up the rest from reference TRBV7-9 and TRBJ2-7 gives the full variable domain: DTGVSQNPRHKITKRGQNVTFRCDPISEHNRLYWYRQTLGQGPEFLTYFQNEAQLEKSRLLSDRFSAERPKGSFSTLEIQRTEQGDSAMYLCASSAGSYEQYFGPGTRLTVT.

The chain carries TRBV6-2 or TRBV6-3 and TRBJ2-1; the match to TRBD2 covers 8 bases. CDR3 length: 16 residues. CDR1 MNHEY and CDR2 SVGEGT come from the germline V gene. The V segment lost 5 bases and the J segment 1 base; nucleotides outside the gene matches: 7. For the CDR3, the DNA is TGTGCCAGCAGTAGTGATAGCGGGACATCCTACAATGAGCAGTTCTTC. Translated: CASSSDSGTSYNEQFF.

The rearrangement joins TRBV29-1 to TRBJ2-3; D is unresolved. The germline V gene has CDR1 SQVTM and CDR2 ANQGSEA. The CDR3 runs 15 residues. V lost 4 bases, J lost 4 bases, and 18 bases lay in between. The CDR3 is CSVVPGLKIADTQYF. The CDR3 coding sequence is TGCAGCGTTGTACCCGGCCTAAAGATCGCAGATACGCAGTATTTT.

This rearrangement joins TRBV10-3 to TRBJ1-5; TRBD1 aligns across 11 bases. Germline V CDR1 and CDR2: ENHRY, SYGVKD. There are 14 residues in the CDR3. Unmatched junction bases numbered 4, after V lost 10 bases and J lost 2 bases. Here the CDR3 DNA reads TGTGCCACAGGGACAGGGGGTGGCAATCAGCCCCAGCATTTT. This gives the protein CATGTGGGNQPQHF.

This chain connects TRBV20-1 to TRBJ2-7, with 9 bases lining up with TRBD2. Trimming cost V 5 bases and J 6 bases; bases outside gene matches: 14. The CDR3 is made up of 15 amino acids. CDR1 is DFQATT, CDR2 SNEGSKA, per germline (reference sequence). The CDR3: CSAETGLAVEGEQYF. CDR3 bases: TGCAGTGCTGAAACGGGACTAGCAGTTGAAGGCGAGCAGTACTTC.

This rearrangement joins TRBV12-3 or TRBV12-4 to TRBJ1-5; D might be TRBD1 (6 bases). Trimming took off 4 bases at V and 6 bases at J, with 10 bases between the two ends. CDR3 length equals 13 residues. The CDR3 loop is CASSWTDSQPQHF. CDR3 bases: TGTGCCAGCAGTTGGACAGATTCTCAGCCCCAGCATTTT.

The chain joins TRBV20-1 to TRBJ2-5, with 7 bases fitting TRBD1. V shed 6 bases and J 4 bases; nucleotides not matched to a gene: 2. The CDR3 totals 11 residues. Germline assignment: CDR1 DFQATT and CDR2 SNEGSKA (reference sequence). The CDR3 bases are TGCAGTGCCCCAGGGGGAGAGACCCAGTACTTC. This sequence encodes CSAPGGETQYF.

This chain joins TRBV20-1 and TRBJ2-7, with 7 bases fitting TRBD1. The ends lost 4 bases at V and 3 bases at J; junction bases unmatched: 6. The length of the CDR3 is 13 residues. The germline gives CDR1 DFQATT, CDR2 SNEGSKA (reference sequence). Here the CDR3 reads CSATWTGYYEQYF. In nucleotides, the CDR3 is TGCAGTGCTACCTGGACAGGTTACTACGAGCAGTACTTC.

The chain carries TRBV7-9 and TRBJ2-1, with 11 bases lining up with TRBD1. Germline values: CDR1 SEHNR, CDR2 FQNEAQ (reference sequence). V shed 3 bases and J 9 bases; nucleotides not matched to a gene: 4. The length of the CDR3 is 14 residues. The DNA of the CDR3 is TGTGCCAGCAGCTTTGGACAGGGGGCTCGTGAGCAGTTCTTC. Protein: CASSFGQGAREQFF.

A single count supports this clonotype. This chain links TRBV12-3 or TRBV12-4 with TRBJ2-7, with 7 bases aligning to TRBD1. CDR3 length: 15 residues. The V gene end was trimmed by 1 base and the J gene end by 3 bases; junction bases not matched to a gene: 6. CDR3 protein: CASSLDTGQDYEQYF. The CDR3 DNA is TGTGCCAGCAGTTTAGACACTGGACAGGACTACGAGCAGTACTTC.

V and J are TRBV3-1 and TRBJ2-3; 9 bases agree with TRBD2. The CDR3 contains 16 residues. Per germline, CDR1 LGHDT and CDR2 YNNKEL (reference sequence). V dropped 6 bases and J dropped 2; count of bases not matched to a gene: 9. The CDR3 DNA is TGTGCCAGCAGTCCCGTAGCGGGGGCGCACACAGATACGCAGTATTTT. This encodes CASSPVAGAHTDTQYF.

The rearrangement links TRBV5-1 to TRBJ2-7; 11 bases agree with TRBD2. Unmatched junction bases numbered 11, after V lost 0 bases and J lost 3 bases. The CDR3 contains 18 residues. Germline CDR1 reads SGHRS; CDR2 reads YFSETQ. The CDR3 bases are TGCGCCAGCAGCTTGGAACTAGCGGGGGAACTCACGAACTACGAGCAGTACTTC. Translating it yields CASSLELAGELTNYEQYF.

The count of this clonotype is one. The chain recombines TRBV28 with TRBJ1-5; unclear D gene. The CDR3 runs to 13 residues. In germline, CDR1 is MDHEN, CDR2 SYDVKM. The V gene lost 7 bases and the J gene lost 6 bases, with 13 bases spanning the gap. The CDR3, as DNA: TGTGCCAGCACCACCGGGGTCGGTCAGCCCCAGCATTTT. Its translation is CASTTGVGQPQHF.

Note on this clonotype: An end of the junction differs from the germline gene, which may be a read error. V is TRBV5-1 and J is TRBJ2-6, with 8 bases aligning to TRBD2. This CDR3 has 17 residues. CDR1 is SGHRS and CDR2 is YFSETQ in the germline V gene. The CDR3 region is CASSFGSGDSEANVLTF. DNA for the CDR3: TGCGCCAGCAGCTTTGGTAGCGGGGACTCTGAGGCCAACGTCCTGACTTTC.

This chain joins TRBV5-1 and TRBJ2-1; D perhaps matches TRBD2 (7 bases). Germline assignment: CDR1 SGHRS and CDR2 YFSETQ. V was cut by 4 bases and J by 4 bases, with 18 bases left in between. The CDR3 runs 16 residues. The CDR3 DNA follows: TGCGCCAGCAGCGGGGGCAGCGGGGAGTCTTACAATGAGCAGTTCTTC. Its translation is CASSGGSGESYNEQFF.

The rearrangement uses TRBV30 and TRBJ2-7, with D possibly being TRBD1 (5 bases). Trimming cost V 3 bases and J 4 bases, with 13 bases left between them. The CDR3 extends over 13 amino acids. CDR1 is GTSNPN, CDR2 SVGIG, per germline (reference sequence). The CDR3, as DNA: TGTGCCTGGAGCCAGGGATTGGGGTACGAGCAGTACTTC. This codes for CAWSQGLGYEQYF. The variable domain in full, with the rest retrieved from reference TRBV30 and TRBJ2-7, is SQTIHQWPATLVQPVGSPLSLECTVEGTSNPNLYWYRQAAGRGLQLLFYSVGIGQISSEVPQNLSASRPQDRQFILSSKKLLLSDSGFYLCAWSQGLGYEQYFGPGTRLTVT.

V gene TRBV5-1 combines with J gene TRBJ1-2; a possible D gene is TRBD1 (5 bases). The CDR3 contains 14 residues. Germline V gene sequence: CDR1 SGHRS, CDR2 YFSETQ. V lost 4 bases, J lost 8 bases, and 18 bases lay in between. CDR3 bases: TGCGCCAGCAGCCCCGGGGCCCAACATCGCGGCTACACCTTC. This sequence encodes CASSPGAQHRGYTF.

The chain links TRBV2 to TRBJ1-2; D unresolved. Between the trimmed V and J ends, which lost 6 bases and 1 base, there was a span of 9 bases. CDR1 SNHLY and CDR2 FYNNEI come from the germline V gene. The CDR3 loop spans 13 amino acids. The CDR3 DNA follows: TGTGCCAGCAGCGCGGTCCTTAACTATGGCTACACCTTC. It is translated as CASSAVLNYGYTF.

V usage is TRBV6-2 or TRBV6-3 and J usage is TRBJ2-3; 13 positions agree with TRBD2. This CDR3 is 18 amino acids long. Germline CDR1 MNHEY, CDR2 SVGEGT. V trimming: 2 bases; J trimming: 0 bases; junction bases outside the gene matches: 5. CDR3 DNA sequence: TGTGCCAGCAGTTACCCACTAGCGGGAGGGCTAAGCACAGATACGCAGTATTTT. Translated, it gives CASSYPLAGGLSTDTQYF.